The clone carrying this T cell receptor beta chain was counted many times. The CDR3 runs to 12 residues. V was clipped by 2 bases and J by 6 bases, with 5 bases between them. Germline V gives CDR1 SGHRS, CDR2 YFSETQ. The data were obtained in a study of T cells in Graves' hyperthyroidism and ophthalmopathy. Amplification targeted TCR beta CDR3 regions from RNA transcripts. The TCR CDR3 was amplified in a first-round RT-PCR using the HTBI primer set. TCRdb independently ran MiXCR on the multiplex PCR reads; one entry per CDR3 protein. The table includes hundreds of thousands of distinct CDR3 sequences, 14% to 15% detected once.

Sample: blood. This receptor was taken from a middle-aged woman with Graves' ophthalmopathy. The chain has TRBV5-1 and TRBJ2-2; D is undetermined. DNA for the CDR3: TGCGCCAGCAGCTTTGTTCCCGGGGAGCTGTTTTTT. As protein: CASSFVPGELFF.